This T cell receptor (beta chain) is drawn from a study of T cells in Graves' hyperthyroidism and ophthalmopathy. Study-wide points: Most clonotypes that expanded in the thyroid above 0.001 also showed up in blood. Progression to ophthalmopathy was predicted a median of approximately 6.4 months early.

Uncontrolled infection, other autoimmune disease, pregnancy or lactation disqualified patients from enrolment. On this clonotype itself: The antigen is unknown.

It was RNA transcripts that yielded the amplified TCR beta CDR3 regions. During a first-round RT-PCR of the TCR CDR3, the HTBI primer set was used. Using its own MiXCR run on the multiplex PCR reads, TCRdb lists one record per CDR3 protein. The table records around 540,000 distinct CDR3 sequences, around 46% of them present only once. The specimen was peripheral blood or thyroid tissue (not recorded which). The sequence was collected from a woman aged 18-29 years with Graves' hyperthyroidism.

CDR3 nucleotides: TGTGCCATCAGTGAGCCGGGACTGAACACTGAAGCTTTCTTT. It specifies CAISEPGLNTEAFF. J is TRBJ1-1 and V is TRBV10-3; possibly TRBD1 for D (5 bases). The length of the CDR3 is 14 residues. V lost 2 bases, J lost 0 bases, and 7 bases lay in between. Germline V CDR1 and CDR2: ENHRY, SYGVKD.